This is a list of T cell receptor beta chains from one sample in a study of blood T cell repertoires in COVID-19. Sequencing used immunoSEQ multiplex PCR; TCRdb keeps in-frame clones, though not all of them. This table has about 190,000 clones, around four fifths appearing once. What was sequenced was peripheral blood. The receptors were gathered from a human donor in a cohort sampled during active COVID-19. The CDR3 runs from the conserved cysteine through the conserved F or W. A D gene is named only where the DNA matches it firmly. Clone sizes are given selectively: once, few, many, or a class where the clone is expanded.

NA,NA,TRBJ1-3,TRBV29-1,CSVIQSSGNTIYF,TGCAGCGTCATACAAAGTTCTGGAAACACCATATATTTT
NA,NA,TRBJ2-1,TRBV6-5,CASSPASAPPFF,TGTGCCAGCAGCCCAGCTAGCGCCCCCCCCTTCTTC
few,TRBD2,TRBJ2-1,TRBV7-9,CASLRAGGGSNEQFF,TGTGCCAGCCTGAGAGCGGGAGGAGGGTCTAATGAGCAGTTCTTC
NA,NA,TRBJ2-2,TRBV24-1,CATSDYITGHPLKNAGELFF,TGTGCCACCAGTGATTACATCACGGGACATCCCCTAAAGAACGCCGGGGAGCTGTTTTTT
NA,NA,TRBJ2-3,TRBV14,CASSLRGPVKADTQYF,TGTGCCAGCAGCCTCCGAGGGCCCGTAAAGGCAGATACGCAGTATTTT
NA,NA,TRBJ2-2,TRBV9,CASSVSQPNTGELFF,TGTGCCAGCAGCGTGAGCCAACCGAACACCGGGGAGCTGTTTTTT
NA,NA,TRBJ2-1,TRBV12-3/TRBV12-4,CASSLPGNRQFF,TGTGCCAGCAGTTTACCAGGCAATCGGCAGTTCTTC
NA,TRBD2,TRBJ2-2,TRBV6-1,CASSGLAGDNTGELFF,TGTGCCAGCAGTGGGCTAGCGGGAGATAACACCGGGGAGCTGTTTTTT
NA,NA,TRBJ1-6,TRBV4-1,CASSQVRRGALVKSPLHF,TGCGCCAGCAGCCAGGTCCGGCGCGGTGCCCTCGTCAAATCACCCCTCCACTTT
NA,NA,TRBJ1-3,TRBV9,CASSVGPGISGNTIYF,TGTGCCAGCAGCGTAGGGCCAGGGATCTCTGGAAACACCATATATTTT
NA,TRBD1,TRBJ1-6,TRBV6-1,CASSELNPGGSSPLHF,TGTGCCAGCAGTGAACTCAACCCAGGGGGGAGTTCACCCCTCCACTTT
NA,NA,TRBJ2-3,TRBV9,CASSVGAGPTDTQYF,TGTGCCAGCAGCGTAGGGGCAGGGCCGACAGATACGCAGTATTTT
NA,TRBD1,TRBJ2-5,TRBV10-3,CAISDPTWTGLETQYF,TGTGCCATCAGTGACCCGACCTGGACAGGGTTAGAGACCCAGTACTTC
few,NA,TRBJ1-2,TRBV3-1/TRBV3-2,CASSQQPTGIRGYTF,TGTGCCAGCAGCCAACAGCCGACAGGAATCCGTGGCTACACCTTC
NA,NA,TRBJ1-1,TRBV7-2,CASSFSRNTEAFF,TGTGCCAGCAGCTTTAGCCGGAACACTGAAGCTTTCTTT
NA,TRBD2,TRBJ2-3,TRBV4-1,CASSQDAGADTQYF,TGCGCCAGCAGCCAAGATGCGGGGGCAGATACGCAGTATTTT
NA,NA,TRBJ1-1,TRBV6-1,CASSDPLRGKLNTEAFF,TGTGCCAGCAGTGATCCTTTGAGAGGGAAGTTGAACACTGAAGCTTTCTTT
once,NA,TRBJ2-5,TRBV5-1,CASRNMTVQETQYF,TGCGCCAGCAGGAATATGACAGTCCAAGAGACCCAGTACTTC
NA,NA,TRBJ1-1,TRBV10-3,CAISERGNTEAFF,TGTGCCATCAGTGAAAGGGGGAACACTGAAGCTTTCTTT
NA,TRBD2,TRBJ2-1,TRBV5-4,CASSSGTSSPYEQFF,TGTGCCAGCAGCTCCGGGACTAGCTCCCCCTATGAGCAGTTCTTC
NA,NA,TRBJ1-2,TRBV2,CASSEATRGYTF,TGTGCCAGCAGTGAAGCCACTCGCGGCTACACCTTC
once,TRBD1,TRBJ2-4,TRBV29-1,CSVGGQRGRGLNIQYF,TGCAGCGTTGGGGGACAGAGGGGGCGAGGGCTAAACATTCAGTACTTC
NA,TRBD1,TRBJ2-1,TRBV6-4,CASSEQGSSNEQFF,TGTGCCAGCAGTGAACAGGGGTCATCCAATGAGCAGTTCTTC
NA,NA,TRBJ2-7,TRBV15,CATSRLSGSYEQYF,TGTGCCACAAGCAGACTTAGCGGATCCTACGAGCAGTACTTC
NA,TRBD2,TRBJ2-7,TRBV10-3,CAIQRRGDSYEQYF,TGTGCCATCCAACGCCGGGGGGACTCCTACGAGCAGTACTTC
NA,NA,TRBJ1-2,TRBV29-1,CSGQDSNPNYGYTF,TGCAGCGGTCAAGACAGTAACCCGAACTATGGCTACACCTTC
NA,NA,TRBJ2-7,TRBV28,CAGGGTYEQYF,TGTGCAGGGGGGGGCACCTACGAGCAGTACTTC
NA,TRBD1,TRBJ1-1,TRBV5-1,CASSSGQENTEAFF,TGCGCCAGCAGCTCGGGACAGGAGAACACTGAAGCTTTCTTT
once,NA,TRBJ1-1,TRBV18,CASSPPPTANTEAFF,TGTGCCAGCTCACCACCACCTACCGCGAACACTGAAGCTTTCTTT
NA,NA,TRBJ1-2,TRBV3-1/TRBV3-2,CASSQVHRGYTF,TGTGCCAGCAGCCAAGTTCATCGGGGCTACACCTTC
NA,TRBD1,TRBJ1-3,TRBV25-1,CASRDRAGNTIYF,TGTGCCAGCAGGGACAGGGCTGGAAACACCATATATTTT
NA,NA,TRBJ2-1,TRBV5-4,CASSRDNEQFF,TGTGCCAGCAGCCGGGACAATGAGCAGTTCTTC
once,NA,TRBJ2-1,TRBV4-2,CASSQVSRVSSYNEQFF,TGTGCCAGCAGCCAAGTAAGTCGGGTGAGCTCCTACAATGAGCAGTTCTTC
NA,NA,TRBJ1-6,TRBV15,CATSRDPDGNSPLHF,TGTGCCACCAGCAGAGATCCTGACGGGAATTCACCCCTCCACTTT
NA,TRBD1,TRBJ1-2,TRBV2,CASSEGQGLIGYGYTF,TGTGCCAGCAGTGAAGGACAGGGCCTGATTGGGTATGGCTACACCTTC
NA,TRBD2,TRBJ2-2,TRBV11-2,CASSLFRGGLNTGELFF,TGTGCCAGCAGCCTCTTCCGGGGAGGGCTGAACACCGGGGAGCTGTTTTTT
NA,NA,TRBJ2-7,TRBV28,CASSPPGATYEQYF,TGTGCCAGCAGTCCCCCGGGAGCCACCTACGAGCAGTACTTC
NA,TRBD1,TRBJ2-7,TRBV11-1,CASSWGTGFSEQYF,TGTGCCAGCAGCTGGGGGACAGGGTTTTCCGAGCAGTACTTC
few,NA,TRBJ1-6,TRBV20-1,CSASLVSRSPLHF,TGCAGTGCTAGTTTGGTATCGCGTTCACCCCTCCACTTT